The 27 T cell receptor beta chains presented below share a single source sample, sequenced in a study of vaccination and CD4 T cells after COVID-19. The Oncomine TCR Beta short-read assay was what sequenced the DNA obtained from cultured CD4+ T cells. Via MiXCR, TCRdb re-called the PCR reads, giving one row per CDR3 protein. This table holds 6,500 to 8,000 distinct CDR3 sequences, less than 65% found once. Sample treatment: approximately 9-day PBMC culture with coronavirus spike peptide pools or control peptides (ViraFEST assay). The unexposed donor provided CD4+ T cells, which were taken before the COVID-19 pandemic (2011-2018). These TCRs' antigens remain unknown. Sequenced sample: CD4+ T cells from blood, cultured in vitro. Receptors were obtained from a human donor in good health.

The chain uses TRBV2 and TRBJ1-2; D ambiguous. The V and J ends lost 5 bases and 2 bases respectively, with 12 bases between them. There are 14 residues in the CDR3. Germline CDR1 is SNHLY and CDR2 is FYNNEI. The CDR3 spells CASSSGRSNYGYTF. The CDR3 DNA sequence: TGTGCCAGCAGTTCGGGCCGATCGAACTATGGCTACACCTTC. The variable domain in full, with the rest retrieved from reference TRBV2 and TRBJ1-2, is EPEVTQTPSHQVTQMGQEVILRCVPISNHLYFYWYRQILGQKVEFLVSFYNNEISEKSEIFDDQFSVERPDGSNFTLKIRSTKLEDSAMYFCASSSGRSNYGYTFGSGTRLTVV.

This clonotype has more than one count but fewer than ten. The V call is TRBV27, the J call TRBJ1-2; 7 bases fit TRBD1. The ends lost 5 bases at V and 4 bases at J; junction bases unmatched: 7. This CDR3 comprises 14 residues. In germline, CDR1 is MNHEY, CDR2 SMNVEV (reference sequence). CDR3 bases: TGTGCCAGCAGTCGAGGGGGCAGGGGCTATGGCTACACCTTC. It codes for CASSRGGRGYGYTF.

The chain uses TRBV6-1 and TRBJ1-5; no reliable D call. The V end was cut by 0 bases, the J end by 9 bases, with 18 bases between. Per the germline V gene, CDR1 is MNHNS and CDR2 is SASEGT. This CDR3 has 16 amino acids. In DNA, the CDR3 is TGTGCCAGCAGTGAAGCCGGGCCATTCGGCCATCGGCCCCAGCATTTT. Protein product: CASSEAGPFGHRPQHF.

This rearrangement joins TRBV7-9 to TRBJ2-5; D remains ambiguous. Germline V CDR1 and CDR2: SEHNR, FQNEAQ (reference sequence). The V and J ends lost 2 bases and 0 bases respectively, with 10 bases between them. The CDR3 covers 15 residues. This CDR3 is CASSLSFSYQETQYF. For the CDR3, the DNA is TGTGCCAGCAGCTTATCTTTCTCGTACCAAGAGACCCAGTACTTC.

This chain connects TRBV4-3 to TRBJ2-5, with D possibly TRBD1 on 7 matching bases. Trimming stripped 3 bases from V and 2 bases from J, with 13 bases between. The V gene's germline CDR1 is LGHNA and CDR2 YSLEER. The CDR3 extends over 15 amino acids. The CDR3 loop reads CASSQGGTAQETQYF. The DNA for the CDR3 is TGCGCCAGCAGCCAGGGCGGGACAGCGCAAGAGACCCAGTACTTC.

The CDR3 loop reads CSVGTSGLTHEQYF. In nucleotides, the CDR3 is TGCAGCGTGGGGACTAGCGGCCTAACCCACGAGCAGTACTTC. The chain carries TRBV29-1 and TRBJ2-7; 11 bases are shared with TRBD2. Germline values: CDR1 SQVTM, CDR2 ANQGSEA. This CDR3 has 14 residues. Germline trimming cut 6 bases from V and 5 bases from J; bases unmatched to any gene: 9.

This clonotype is large within its sample. This chain uses TRBV5-1 with TRBJ1-2, with D possibly TRBD1 on 5 matching bases. The CDR3 extends over 12 amino acids. CDR1 is SGHRS and CDR2 is YFSETQ in the germline V gene. Trimming removed 0 bases from V and 5 bases from J, with 5 bases in between. The CDR3 DNA reads as TGCGCCAGCAGCTTGGGGGGGTATGGCTACACCTTC. Protein sequence: CASSLGGYGYTF.

The chain couples TRBV19 to TRBJ2-7; 8 nucleotides match TRBD1. Germline CDR1 LNHDA, CDR2 SQIVND (reference sequence). CDR3 size: 13 residues. Trimming took 7 bases from V and 5 from J; bases not matched to a gene: 7. CDR3 nucleotide sequence: TGTGCCAGTAAAGACCTGGACAGGGACGAGCAGTACTTC. Protein: CASKDLDRDEQYF. The full variable domain, completed using reference TRBV19 and TRBJ2-7, is DGGITQSPKYLFRKEGQNVTLSCEQNLNHDAMYWYRQDPGQGLRLIYYSQIVNDFQKGDIAEGYSVSREKKESFPLTVTSAQKNPTAFYLCASKDLDRDEQYFGPGTRLTVT.

The chain links TRBV7-8 to TRBJ1-5; the D gene is possibly TRBD1 (6 bases). This CDR3 is built from 14 residues. Trimming shortened V by 8 bases and J by 4 bases, and 15 bases separated the two germline ends. Germline V gene lookup returns CDR1 SGHVS and CDR2 FQNEAQ. CDR3 residues: CASAKGGPNQPQHF. The CDR3 nucleotides read TGTGCCAGCGCCAAGGGGGGGCCAAATCAGCCCCAGCATTTT. Filled out from reference TRBV7-8 and TRBJ1-5, the complete variable domain reads GAGVSQSPRYKVAKRGQDVALRCDPISGHVSLFWYQQALGQGPEFLTYFQNEAQLDKSGLPSDRFFAERPEGSVSTLKIQRTQQEDSAVYLCASAKGGPNQPQHFGDGTRLSIL.

V usage is TRBV7-2 and J usage is TRBJ2-1; no definite D call. The ends were cut back, 6 bases at V and 0 bases at J, with 15 bases in the middle. The germline CDR1 and CDR2 sequences are SGHTA and FQGNSA. The CDR3 runs to 16 residues. The CDR3 region is CASRSSAASSYNEQFF. Written as DNA, the CDR3 is TGTGCCAGCAGATCGAGCGCGGCTAGCTCCTACAATGAGCAGTTCTTC.

The V and J genes are TRBV7-2 and TRBJ2-7; 10 nucleotides line up with TRBD1. CDR1 and CDR2 from the germline V gene are SGHTA and FQGNSA. CDR3 size: 15 residues. J lost 2 bases, V lost 1 base, and 2 bases had no gene match. The CDR3 sequence is CASSLDGTGAYEQYF. In nucleotides, the CDR3 is TGTGCCAGCAGCTTAGATGGGACAGGGGCCTACGAGCAGTACTTC. Full variable domain (missing parts from reference TRBV7-2 and TRBJ2-7): GAGVSQSPSNKVTEKGKDVELRCDPISGHTALYWYRQSLGQGLEFLIYFQGNSAPDKSGLPSDRFSAERTGGSVSTLTIQRTQQEDSAVYLCASSLDGTGAYEQYFGPGTRLTVT.

The chain employs TRBV12-3 or TRBV12-4 and TRBJ2-7, with 12 bases aligning to TRBD1. The CDR3 contains 15 residues. The junction had 10 bases not matched to a gene; V was cut back by 6 bases and J by 7 bases. The CDR3 coding sequence is TGTGCCAGCAGAATGGAGGGACAGGGGGCGGGAGAGCAGTACTTC. Encoded protein: CASRMEGQGAGEQYF.

This sequence joins TRBV5-5 and TRBJ1-1; 9 bases agree with TRBD1. Per germline, CDR1 SGHKS and CDR2 YYEKEE (reference sequence). V was clipped by 4 bases and J by 4 bases; unmatched bases: 8. The CDR3 covers 15 residues. The CDR3 nucleotides read TGTGCCAGCAGCCCGGGGACAGGGTGGGTCACTGAAGCTTTCTTT. As protein: CASSPGTGWVTEAFF.

This chain links TRBV19 with TRBJ2-1; 8 bases are a match to TRBD2. The J segment lost 9 bases and the V segment lost 2 bases, leaving 18 bases of the junction unmatched. Germline CDR1 is LNHDA and CDR2 is SQIVND (reference sequence). There are 18 residues in the CDR3. The CDR3 coding sequence is TGTGCCAGTAGTATAACCCCCCGGGGGGGCCGGGGAGCGGCTGAGCAGTTCTTC. Translating gives CASSITPRGGRGAAEQFF.

The CDR3 DNA follows: TGTGCCTGGAGTGCGAAGGGACTAGCGGGAGACAATGAGCAGTTCTTC. Protein product: CAWSAKGLAGDNEQFF. The rearrangement uses TRBV30 and TRBJ2-1; 14 nucleotides agree with TRBD2. The CDR3 runs to 16 residues. Trimming took 1 base from V and 5 from J; bases not matched to a gene: 4. Germline V lookup: CDR1 GTSNPN, CDR2 SVGIG (reference sequence).

The chain carries TRBV20-1 and TRBJ1-2, with unresolved D. With 0 bases removed from V and 7 bases from J, the gap between germline ends came to 15 bases. Germline-derived CDR1 and CDR2 are DFQATT and SNEGSKA (reference sequence). CDR3 length equals 14 residues. The CDR3 nucleotides are TGCAGTGCTAGAGAGACCGGACGGTCACCTGGCTACACCTTC. Protein product: CSARETGRSPGYTF.

The sample holds one count of this clonotype. The gene calls are TRBV2 and TRBJ2-3; D unclear. Per the germline V gene, CDR1 is SNHLY and CDR2 is FYNNEI. Between the trimmed V and J ends, which lost 8 bases and 2 bases, there was a span of 11 bases. There are 13 residues in the CDR3. CDR3 amino acids: CASPTLFTDTQYF. CDR3 nucleotide sequence: TGTGCCAGCCCGACTCTCTTCACAGATACGCAGTATTTT. Looking up the rest from reference TRBV2 and TRBJ2-3 gives the full variable domain: EPEVTQTPSHQVTQMGQEVILRCVPISNHLYFYWYRQILGQKVEFLVSFYNNEISEKSEIFDDQFSVERPDGSNFTLKIRSTKLEDSAMYFCASPTLFTDTQYFGPGTRLTVL.

V and J are TRBV7-2 and TRBJ1-2, with D tentatively TRBD1 (6 bases). Germline-derived CDR1 and CDR2 are SGHTA and FQGNSA. The CDR3 runs 13 residues. Trimming pared 1 base from V and 5 bases from J, leaving 8 bases between. The CDR3 DNA reads as TGTGCCAGCAGCTTAGAGAGGGGGTATGGCTACACCTTC. Its translation: CASSLERGYGYTF.

The V gene is TRBV10-1, the J gene TRBJ1-1; weak D call: TRBD1 (5 bases). The germline gives CDR1 WNHNN, CDR2 SYGVQD (reference sequence). Trimming took off 5 bases at V and 11 bases at J, with 18 bases between the two ends. CDR3 size: 13 residues. Here the CDR3 reads CASSHRQSGEAFF. The CDR3 DNA sequence: TGCGCCAGCAGTCATAGACAGAGCGGTGAGGCTTTCTTT.

The chain has TRBV4-2 and TRBJ2-7, with 12 nucleotides matching TRBD2. The CDR3 runs to 14 residues. V trimming: 3 bases; J trimming: 4 bases; junction bases outside the gene matches: 1. Germline CDR1 is LGHNA and CDR2 is YNFKEQ. The CDR3 is CASSQGLAGYEQYF. The CDR3 coding sequence is TGTGCCAGCAGCCAGGGACTAGCGGGTTACGAGCAGTACTTC.

The chain uses TRBV7-9 and TRBJ1-2; 7 positions match TRBD1. V lost 0 bases and J lost 13; bases outside the gene matches: 8. The V gene's germline CDR1 is SEHNR and CDR2 FQNEAQ (reference sequence). The CDR3 contains 13 residues. This chain's CDR3 is CASSLAGTEGCTF. The CDR3 bases are TGTGCCAGCAGCTTAGCCGGGACAGAGGGGTGCACCTTC.

This clonotype is medium-sized. The chain is built from TRBV11-2 and TRBJ2-7, with D tentatively TRBD1 (6 bases). The CDR3 consists of 16 residues. CDR1 is SGHAT and CDR2 is FQNNGV in the germline V gene. V was shortened by 2 bases and J by 2 bases, with 16 bases between the two germline ends. The CDR3 DNA follows: TGTGCCAGCAGCTTAATTCGGACAGACACTCCCTACGAGCAGTACTTC. This gives the protein CASSLIRTDTPYEQYF.

The rearrangement links TRBV30 to TRBJ1-2; D unresolved. The CDR3 has 10 residues. The ends were cut back, 3 bases at V and 7 bases at J, with 6 bases in the middle. Looked up from germline, CDR1 is GTSNPN and CDR2 is SVGIG (reference sequence). Written as DNA, the CDR3 is TGTGCCTGGAGAAAGGGTGGCTACACCTTC. Protein sequence: CAWRKGGYTF.

The V and J genes are TRBV6-5 and TRBJ1-6; D remains ambiguous. The CDR3 runs 15 residues. The V gene's germline CDR1 is MNHEY and CDR2 SVGAGI. Trimming stripped 4 bases from V and 8 bases from J, with 15 bases between. CDR3 in DNA: TGTGCCAGCAGTTCGGCGGCGGCCCCCTATTCACCCCTCCACTTT. As protein: CASSSAAAPYSPLHF.

J is TRBJ2-7 and V is TRBV27; TRBD1 aligns across 11 bases. Trimming removed 4 bases from V and 4 bases from J; junction bases left unmatched: 6. Germline lookup yields CDR1 MNHEY and CDR2 SMNVEV (reference sequence). This CDR3 is 15 amino acids long. The CDR3: CASSSTRDRGYEQYF. CDR3 DNA sequence: TGTGCCAGCAGTTCAACCCGGGACAGGGGGTACGAGCAGTACTTC.

The chain recombines TRBV19 with TRBJ1-1; TRBD1 matches at 8 bases. Germline V gives CDR1 LNHDA, CDR2 SQIVND (reference sequence). J lost 4 bases, V lost 5 bases, and 9 bases had no gene match. The CDR3 covers 15 residues. In DNA form, the CDR3 reads TGTGCCAGTAGTCCTTCGGACAGGGACGCCACTGAAGCTTTCTTT. This codes for CASSPSDRDATEAFF.

This rearrangement joins TRBV2 to TRBJ2-7, with a weak D call TRBD2 (6 bases). CDR3 length: 14 residues. Trimming removed 7 bases at V and 2 bases at J, with 15 bases between. Germline V CDR1 and CDR2: SNHLY, FYNNEI. CDR3 region: CASIEGRPTYEQYF. The CDR3 region has the DNA TGTGCCAGCATCGAGGGGAGGCCGACCTACGAGCAGTACTTC. Using reference TRBV2 and TRBJ2-7 for the parts outside the CDR3, the full variable domain is EPEVTQTPSHQVTQMGQEVILRCVPISNHLYFYWYRQILGQKVEFLVSFYNNEISEKSEIFDDQFSVERPDGSNFTLKIRSTKLEDSAMYFCASIEGRPTYEQYFGPGTRLTVT.